These T cell receptor beta chains were read from a single sample in a study of blood T cells in healthy people across ages. TCRdb reanalysed the 5' RACE reads using MiXCR and keeps one entry per CDR3 protein. The repertoire holds 1.5 million to 2 million distinct CDR3 sequences, approximately 40% seen once, with roughly 23% in the top ten. Sequences were obtained from blood. Receptor source: a human donor in good health. Each CDR3 is given with its conserved first and last residue. The D gene is left open where the match is weak. A row's size may be missing; if present it is once, few, many or a size class.

NA	TRBV7-8	NA	TRBJ2-5	TGTGCCAGCAGCTTAGAGGCTATCGGTGAGGAGACCCAGTACTTC	CASSLEAIGEETQYF
TRBD2	TRBV6-6	few	TRBJ2-5	TGTGCCAGCAGTTCCGGACTAGCGAGTAAAGAGACCCAGTACTTC	CASSSGLASKETQYF
NA	TRBV28	NA	TRBJ2-3	TGTGCCAGCAGTTTTGGGGAGGGGGCAGATACGCAGTATTTT	CASSFGEGADTQYF
NA	TRBV27	NA	TRBJ2-2	TGTGCCAGCAGTTCCCGGGCGAGCGGGGAGCTGTTTTTT	CASSSRASGELFF
TRBD1	TRBV20-1	once	TRBJ1-4	TGCAGTGCTAGAAGCAGGGGGGATGAAAAACTGTTTTTT	CSARSRGDEKLFF
TRBD1	TRBV6-5	few	TRBJ1-4	TGTGCCAGCAGTACCCTACAGGGGGGGCGTGAAAAACTGTTTTTT	CASSTLQGGREKLFF
TRBD1	TRBV29-1	NA	TRBJ2-7	TGCAGCGCCAAACAGGGGGGCCACGAGCAGTACTTC	CSAKQGGHEQYF
NA	TRBV7-2	few	TRBJ1-2	TGTGCCAGCAGTGTAATGGGGCCATATGGCTACACCTTC	CASSVMGPYGYTF
TRBD2	TRBV20-1	NA	TRBJ2-7	TGCAGTGCTAGACAAAGACTAGCTGGGTTCTACGAGCAGTACTTC	CSARQRLAGFYEQYF
NA	TRBV12-3/TRBV12-4	few	TRBJ1-2	TGTGCCAGCAGCACCCTCCAGGGTTCGGGCTACACCTTC	CASSTLQGSGYTF
NA	TRBV4-3	NA	TRBJ2-3	TGCGCCAGCAGCCAAGAGAGAACGGGCACAGATACGCAGTATTTT	CASSQERTGTDTQYF
NA	TRBV20-1	few	TRBJ2-1	TGCAGTGCTAGAGATATGAAGGGGGGCCTATACAATGAGCAGTTCTTC	CSARDMKGGLYNEQFF
NA	TRBV4-3	NA	TRBJ2-7	TGCGCCAGCAGCCAAGATTGGGCTAGCAGCTCCTACGAGCAGTACTTC	CASSQDWASSSYEQYF
NA	TRBV10-3	NA	TRBJ2-5	TGTGCCATCAGTGAGGGCCAAGAGACCCAGTACTTC	CAISEGQETQYF
NA	TRBV20-1	many	TRBJ2-7	TGCAGTGCTAGAGTTCCGGGAACCTACGAGCAGTACTTC	CSARVPGTYEQYF
TRBD1	TRBV6-6	NA	TRBJ2-7	TGTGCCAGCAGTTACTCCAGGACAGGGGCTAACGAGCAGTACTTC	CASSYSRTGANEQYF
TRBD2	TRBV10-3	NA	TRBJ2-7	TGTGCCATCAGGACCGGACTAGCGGGGGGATACGAGCAGTACTTC	CAIRTGLAGGYEQYF
NA	TRBV25-1	few	TRBJ2-5	TGTGCCAGCAGTGATAACCCCAAACAAGAGACCCAGTACTTC	CASSDNPKQETQYF
NA	TRBV5-1	NA	TRBJ2-2	TGCGCCAGCGGACAGAACACCGGGGAGCTGTTTTTT	CASGQNTGELFF
NA	TRBV9	NA	TRBJ2-1	TGTGCCAGCAGCGCCCGCGGGACAGATTACAATGAGCAGTTCTTC	CASSARGTDYNEQFF
TRBD2	TRBV4-3	few	TRBJ2-5	TGCGCCAGCAGCCAACACCTAGCGGGGGCAGGGGAGACCCAGTACTTC	CASSQHLAGAGETQYF
NA	TRBV6-6	few	TRBJ2-7	TGTGCCAGCACTACAGGGTTGTGGGGCGACGAGCAGTACTTC	CASTTGLWGDEQYF
NA	TRBV7-9	NA	TRBJ2-7	TGTGCCAGCAGCTCCGCAGTAGGGACTCACTCCTACGAGCAGTACTTC	CASSSAVGTHSYEQYF
NA	TRBV29-1	few	TRBJ2-3	TGCAGCGTTCAAGAGGGGGATACGCAGTATTTT	CSVQEGDTQYF
NA	TRBV9	few	TRBJ2-5	TGTGCCAGCAGCGCCGGGGGGCTGAGTGAAGAGACCCAGTACTTC	CASSAGGLSEETQYF
NA	TRBV4-3	NA	TRBJ1-1	TGCGCCAGCAGCCAAGGATTTGGTGAAGCTTTCTTT	CASSQGFGEAFF
NA	TRBV15	NA	TRBJ2-7	TGTGCCACCAGCAGAGTGGAGGGGCCGGTGAGGATTGAGCAGTACTTC	CATSRVEGPVRIEQYF
NA	TRBV4-3	few	TRBJ2-5	TGCGCCAGCAGCCAAGTCGAGGGGGGGCCTTCCGAGACCCAGTACTTC	CASSQVEGGPSETQYF
TRBD1	TRBV14	NA	TRBJ2-7	TGTGCCAGCAGCCAACAGGGGGCTTCCGAGCAGTACTTC	CASSQQGASEQYF
NA	TRBV6-2/TRBV6-3	few	TRBJ1-6	TGTGCCAGCACCCAGACCCGGAGTTCACCCCTCCACTTT	CASTQTRSSPLHF
TRBD1	TRBV5-5	many	TRBJ1-2	TGTGCCAGCAGCTGGACAGGGAGTCTCTATGGCTACACCTTC	CASSWTGSLYGYTF
NA	TRBV2	NA	TRBJ2-6	TGTGCCAGCAGTGATGACAGGCACCCGCGAGGGGCCAACGTCCTGACTTTC	CASSDDRHPRGANVLTF
TRBD1	TRBV20-1	NA	TRBJ1-1	TGCAGTGCTAGAGTCCGACAGGGGGGCACTGAAGCTTTCTTT	CSARVRQGGTEAFF
TRBD1	TRBV6-7	few	TRBJ2-3	TGTGCCAGCAGCAACCAACCCGGACAGGAGCCAGATACGCAGTATTTT	CASSNQPGQEPDTQYF
NA	TRBV20-1	NA	TRBJ2-7	TGCAGTGCTTGGAGGCAGGCCGAGCAGTACTTC	CSAWRQAEQYF
NA	TRBV5-1	NA	TRBJ1-2	TGCGCCAGCAACTTGAACAGGGACTATGGCTACACCTTC	CASNLNRDYGYTF
NA	TRBV29-1	once	TRBJ1-2	TGCAGCGCCTTTTGGGGAGCTAACTATGGCTACACCTTC	CSAFWGANYGYTF
NA	TRBV20-1	few	TRBJ2-7	TGCAGTGCTGGGGGGGCAGGGTTGTCCTACGAGCAGTACTTC	CSAGGAGLSYEQYF
TRBD1	TRBV3-1	few	TRBJ2-4	TGTGCCAGCAGCGGCCACAGGGGAATGGTGTACTTC	CASSGHRGMVYF
NA	TRBV15	NA	TRBJ2-5	TGTGCCACCAGCAGAGATAAGGACCCCTCCATTGAGACCCAGTACTTC	CATSRDKDPSIETQYF
NA	TRBV7-2	NA	TRBJ2-5	TGTGCCAGCATTAAAAGAGGGGGGCTAGAGACCCAGTACTTC	CASIKRGGLETQYF
NA	TRBV6-5	once	TRBJ1-1	TGTGCCAGCAGTTACTGGTCGGGTCGTCACGACACTGAAGCTTTCTTT	CASSYWSGRHDTEAFF
TRBD1	TRBV28	NA	TRBJ1-2	TGTGCCAGCAGGCGACAGGGTCCCCGATTAGATGGCTACACCTTC	CASRRQGPRLDGYTF
NA	TRBV5-1	many	TRBJ1-2	TGCGCCAGCAGCTTGGTCGGCGGGTTATCTAACTATGGCTACACCTTC	CASSLVGGLSNYGYTF
NA	TRBV27	NA	TRBJ2-2	TGTGCCAGCAGTTTCCTAGGGGGGACCGGGGAGCTGTTTTTT	CASSFLGGTGELFF
NA	TRBV27	few	TRBJ1-1	TGTGCCAGCAAGGGAGGGCCGAACACTGAAGCTTTCTTT	CASKGGPNTEAFF
NA	TRBV7-9	few	TRBJ2-7	TGTGCCAGCAGCTACCCGGGTACCTATTACGAGCAGTACTTC	CASSYPGTYYEQYF
NA	TRBV7-2	NA	TRBJ1-5	TGTGCCAGCAGCTTAAGTAGCGATCCCCAGCATTTT	CASSLSSDPQHF
NA	TRBV6-1	NA	TRBJ1-1	TGTGCCAGTAGTTGGGAACACCTGAACACTGAAGCTTTCTTT	CASSWEHLNTEAFF
NA	TRBV9	few	TRBJ2-7	TGTGCCAGCAGCGCAGCCGGGACAACCTACGAGCAGTACTTC	CASSAAGTTYEQYF
TRBD1	TRBV18	NA	TRBJ2-7	TGTGCCAGCTCACCCGACAGGGCTTTCATCTACGAGCAGTACTTC	CASSPDRAFIYEQYF
TRBD1	TRBV7-8	once	TRBJ2-5	TGTGCCAGCAGACACAGGGGGCGCGTCCAAGAGACCCAGTACTTC	CASRHRGRVQETQYF
NA	TRBV5-5	NA	TRBJ1-2	TGTGCCAGCACCCTGAGGAGGACGGACTATGGCTACACCTTC	CASTLRRTDYGYTF
NA	TRBV11-2	NA	TRBJ2-4	TGTGCCGGCAGCTTGGATTTGGGGGACACAAAAAACATTCAGTACTTC	CAGSLDLGDTKNIQYF
NA	TRBV7-9	NA	TRBJ2-7	TGTGCCAGCAGCCATGGGCGGGGCTCCTACGAGCAGTACTTC	CASSHGRGSYEQYF
NA	TRBV12-3/TRBV12-4	NA	TRBJ1-5	TGCGCCAGCAGTTTAACAGGCCATCAGTCCCAGCATTTT	CASSLTGHQSQHF
NA	TRBV4-2	few	TRBJ2-1	TGTGCCAGCAGCCAAGATGGATTACCTGGTGGGGGGATCGGCAATGAGCAGTTCTTC	CASSQDGLPGGGIGNEQFF
NA	TRBV7-2	many	TRBJ2-7	TGTGCCAGCAGCTTAGACGGAGTCAGCTACGAGCAGTACTTC	CASSLDGVSYEQYF